This passage covers 5 T cell receptor beta chains from one sample sequenced in a study of PD-1 blockade in classical Hodgkin lymphoma. Every patient relapsed after autologous stem cell transplantation, and brentuximab vedotin exposure varied. The method was immunoSEQ multiplex PCR; TCRdb's version includes in-frame clones alone and lacks a portion of them. Of about 24,000 clones in the sample, about 80% were seen once. The sequenced sample was peripheral blood mononuclear cells (PBMCs), obtained at baseline. These receptors were obtained from a human donor with classical Hodgkin lymphoma.

This clone was observed once. This chain uses TRBV6-5 with TRBJ2-1; D is uncertain. CDR3 length: 14 amino acids. Trimming cost V 3 bases and J 3 bases, with 9 bases left between them. CDR1 is MNHEY and CDR2 is SVGAGI in the germline V gene. CDR3 DNA: TGTGCCAGCAGTTATGGAGACTTCTACAATGAGCAGTTCTTC. This encodes CASSYGDFYNEQFF.

V gene TRBV7-9 combines with J gene TRBJ2-3, with a tentative D call TRBD2 (5 bases). Germline CDR1 is SEHNR and CDR2 is FQNEAQ (reference sequence). CDR3 size: 14 residues. Trimming left V 2 bases short and J 5 bases short, with 11 bases between. CDR3: CASSLRGLGDTQYF. The CDR3 DNA reads TGTGCCAGCAGCTTAAGAGGGCTCGGAGATACGCAGTATTTT.

The chain employs TRBV27 and TRBJ1-6, with a tentative D call TRBD1 (5 bases). Germline V lookup: CDR1 MNHEY, CDR2 SMNVEV (reference sequence). The CDR3 totals 19 residues. Deletions cut 0 bases from V and 0 bases from J, with 15 bases between. This chain's CDR3 is CASSLSRDLPSSYNSPLHF. For the CDR3, the DNA is TGTGCCAGCAGTTTATCGAGGGACCTCCCGAGCTCCTATAATTCACCCCTCCACTTT.

This chain links TRBV13 with TRBJ2-7; D may be TRBD1 or TRBD2 (5 bases each). The V gene lost 0 bases and the J gene lost 4 bases, with 13 bases spanning the gap. The germline V gene has CDR1 PRHDT and CDR2 FYEKMQ (reference sequence). The CDR3 runs to 15 residues. The CDR3 region is CASSLGAGSTYEQYF. The DNA for the CDR3 is TGTGCCAGCAGCTTAGGGGCAGGGAGTACGTACGAGCAGTACTTC.

The V and J genes are TRBV27 and TRBJ2-1, with 10 bases aligning to TRBD1. Germline V gene lookup returns CDR1 MNHEY and CDR2 SMNVEV (reference sequence). This CDR3 is 16 amino acids long. With V trimmed by 0 bases and J by 4 bases, 3 bases remained unmatched. The CDR3 protein is CASSLSGTGVYNEQFF. The CDR3 nucleotides are TGTGCCAGCAGTTTATCCGGGACAGGGGTATACAATGAGCAGTTCTTC.